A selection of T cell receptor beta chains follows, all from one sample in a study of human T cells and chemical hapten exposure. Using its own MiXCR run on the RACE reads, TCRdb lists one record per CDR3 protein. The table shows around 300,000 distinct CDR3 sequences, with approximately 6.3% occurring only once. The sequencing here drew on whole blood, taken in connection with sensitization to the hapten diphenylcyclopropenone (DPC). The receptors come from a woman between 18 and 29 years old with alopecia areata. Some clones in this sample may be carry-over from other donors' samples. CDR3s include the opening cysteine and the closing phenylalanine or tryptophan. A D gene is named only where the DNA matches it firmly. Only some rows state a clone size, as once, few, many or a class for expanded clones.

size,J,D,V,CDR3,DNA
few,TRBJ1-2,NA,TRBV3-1,CASSQVGRPYGYTF,TGTGCCAGCAGCCAAGTTGGACGGCCCTATGGCTACACCTTC
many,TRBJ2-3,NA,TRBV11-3,CASSLATGVSTDTQYF,TGTGCCAGCAGCTTAGCTACAGGTGTAAGCACAGATACGCAGTATTTT
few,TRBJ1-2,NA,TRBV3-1,CASSHRFDGYTF,TGTGCCAGCAGCCACAGGTTCGATGGCTACACCTTC
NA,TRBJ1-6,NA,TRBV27,CASTRGSYNSPLHF,TGTGCCAGTACACGGGGGTCCTATAATTCACCCCTCCACTTT
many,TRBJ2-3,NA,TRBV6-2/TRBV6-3,CASASQADTQYF,TGTGCCAGCGCGTCCCAAGCAGATACGCAGTATTTT
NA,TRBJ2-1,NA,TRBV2,CASSAELTRRWNEQFF,TGTGCCAGCAGCGCCGAGCTCACTAGGAGGTGGAATGAGCAGTTCTTC
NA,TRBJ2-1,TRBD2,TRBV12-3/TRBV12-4,CASSLEVLAGSYNEQFF,TGTGCCAGCAGTTTAGAGGTCCTAGCGGGGTCCTACAATGAGCAGTTCTTC
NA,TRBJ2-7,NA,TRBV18,CASSPMAEYEQYF,TGTGCCAGCTCACCCATGGCAGAATACGAGCAGTACTTC
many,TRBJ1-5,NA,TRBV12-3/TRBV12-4,CASSLNRNQPQHF,TGTGCCAGCAGTTTGAACAGGAATCAGCCCCAGCATTTT
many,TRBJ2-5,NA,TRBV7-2,CASSPNPLETQYF,TGTGCCAGCAGCCCGAACCCCTTAGAGACCCAGTACTTC
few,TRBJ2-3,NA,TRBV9,CASSLQDLSTDTQYF,TGTGCCAGCAGCCTGCAGGACCTGAGCACAGATACGCAGTATTTT
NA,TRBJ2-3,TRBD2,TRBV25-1,CASSDLGSGGDTQYF,TGTGCCAGCAGTGACCTCGGGAGCGGGGGAGATACGCAGTATTTT
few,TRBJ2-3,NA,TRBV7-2,CASSLGLSRVTDTQYF,TGTGCCAGCAGCTTAGGATTGAGCAGGGTCACAGATACGCAGTATTTT